Following are 8 T cell receptor beta chains from one sample sequenced in a study of T cell responses to AZD1222 COVID-19 vaccine. Method: immunoSEQ multiplex PCR; TCRdb's copy keeps in-frame clones and lacks some. The sample holds about 140,000 clones; 91% are singletons and the top ten take roughly 1.2%. This material consisted of peripheral blood, taken 28 days after the second AZD1222 dose. The source is an adult who received the AZD1222 COVID-19 vaccine.

CDR3 nucleotide sequence: TGTGCCAGCAGCTTTCCTCTGGGGGCGGACACTGAAGCTTTCTTT. Its translation is CASSFPLGADTEAFF. The chain recombines TRBV5-4 with TRBJ1-1, with D tentatively TRBD1 (6 bases). CDR3 length: 15 amino acids. Trimming shortened V by 2 bases and J by 3 bases, and 14 bases separated the two germline ends. Germline V gene data show CDR1 as SGHNT and CDR2 as YYREEE (reference sequence).

The rearrangement uses TRBV6-5 and TRBJ1-1; D call uncertain. The germline CDR1 and CDR2 sequences are MNHEY and SVGAGI. This CDR3 spans 13 amino acids. V lost 2 bases, J lost 3 bases, and 7 bases lay in between. The CDR3: CASSYTFDTEAFF. The CDR3 nucleotides are TGTGCCAGCAGTTACACCTTCGACACTGAAGCTTTCTTT.

This clone was counted between two and nine times. The genes are TRBV7-2 and TRBJ2-7; D ambiguous. Trimming removed 2 bases at V and 3 bases at J, with 8 bases between. The CDR3 extends over 13 amino acids. Germline CDR1 SGHTA, CDR2 FQGNSA. CDR3: CASSLISNYEQYF. The CDR3 bases are TGTGCCAGCAGCTTAATCTCTAACTACGAGCAGTACTTC. Based on the CDR3 plus reference TRBV7-2 and TRBJ2-7, the full variable domain is GAGVSQSPSNKVTEKGKDVELRCDPISGHTALYWYRQSLGQGLEFLIYFQGNSAPDKSGLPSDRFSAERTGGSVSTLTIQRTQQEDSAVYLCASSLISNYEQYFGPGTRLTVT.

The genes are TRBV2 and TRBJ1-2; tentatively, D is TRBD1 (5 bases). The CDR3 runs to 15 residues. Germline CDR1 SNHLY, CDR2 FYNNEI. Trimming cost V 2 bases and J 8 bases, with 18 bases left between them. This chain's CDR3 is CASSEIIGVTSGYTF. The CDR3, as DNA: TGTGCCAGCAGTGAAATAATAGGGGTTACAAGCGGCTACACCTTC.

The J gene is TRBJ2-2, the V gene TRBV19, with no clear D. The V end was cut by 1 base, the J end by 1 base, with 10 bases between. The CDR3 contains 16 residues. The germline CDR1 and CDR2 sequences are LNHDA and SQIVND (reference sequence). The CDR3: CASSIVRLLNTGELFF. CDR3 in DNA: TGTGCCAGTAGTATAGTCAGACTCCTGAACACCGGGGAGCTGTTTTTT.

The V gene is TRBV19, the J gene TRBJ1-2; TRBD1 agrees at 7 bases. Germline V CDR1 and CDR2: LNHDA, SQIVND (reference sequence). The CDR3 covers 17 residues. V dropped 5 bases and J dropped 4; count of bases not matched to a gene: 16. The CDR3 is CASSQDRLRKEVYGYTF. As DNA, the CDR3 is TGTGCCAGTAGTCAGGACAGGCTCCGTAAAGAAGTCTATGGCTACACCTTC.

The gene calls are TRBV7-9 and TRBJ1-1; a possible D gene is TRBD1 (6 bases). Per germline, CDR1 SEHNR and CDR2 FQNEAQ (reference sequence). V was clipped by 7 bases and J by 11 bases, with 17 bases between them. This CDR3 is 12 amino acids long. The CDR3 region is CASNWDTSSAFF. CDR3 in DNA: TGTGCCAGCAATTGGGACACCTCGTCCGCTTTCTTT.

The V gene is TRBV30, the J gene TRBJ1-1, with 8 bases aligning to TRBD1. Germline V gene lookup returns CDR1 GTSNPN and CDR2 SVGIG (reference sequence). V lost 6 bases to trimming and J lost 1 base; unmatched junction nucleotides: 10. The CDR3 is 15 amino acids. The CDR3 DNA reads TGTGCCTGCCGACAGGGGACCACCAGGAACACTGAAGCTTTCTTT. It codes for CACRQGTTRNTEAFF.